A single TCR beta chain is shown here with its context. Its specificity is not known. Sequencing used immunoSEQ multiplex PCR; TCRdb keeps in-frame clones, though not all of them. Altogether roughly 52,000 clones are present, roughly two thirds being singletons, with the ten largest covering approximately 5%. The sample belongs to a study of CD4+ T cells in melanoma. Study results and caveats: Reportedly, melanoma neoantigen-specific CD4+ T cells showed varied differentiation states.

This CDR3 is built from 13 residues. V was shortened by 7 bases and J by 1 base, with 10 bases between the two germline ends. The V gene's germline CDR1 is MNHNS and CDR2 SASEGT. The chain couples TRBV6-1 to TRBJ1-1, with no clear D. Sequences were obtained from tumor tissue. This TCR was sampled from a human donor with melanoma. CDR3: CASIGPGNTEAFF. In nucleotides, the CDR3 is TGTGCCAGCATCGGACCCGGGAACACTGAAGCTTTCTTT.